Sequencing of this TCR beta chain was carried out in a study of early T cells in non-severe SARS-CoV-2 infection. Study-wide context: Bulk RNA from unsorted whole blood was sequenced; chains were unpaired.

Individual cDNA molecules were tagged with unique molecular identifiers. TCRdb re-called the 5' RACE reads through MiXCR, storing one row per CDR3 protein. The sample holds around 50,000 distinct CDR3 sequences, 6% to 7% seen once. Germline V gene data show CDR1 as MNHNY and CDR2 as SVGAGI (reference sequence). J gave up 5 bases and V 6 bases, and 17 bases lay outside the gene matches. CDR3 length equals 18 residues. This clonotype was found a few times. Antigen unknown. Points from the study as a whole: Matches to VDJdb favored anti-spike CD8 responses and missed private and CD4 specificities.

The specimen sequenced was whole blood. This receptor was obtained from an adult who was a healthcare worker with PCR-confirmed SARS-CoV-2 infection or an uninfected control (not recorded which). This rearrangement joins TRBV6-6 to TRBJ2-5; 11 nucleotides line up with TRBD1. CDR3 residues: CASSPILSGTGGKETQYF. The CDR3 DNA reads as TGTGCCAGCAGCCCGATCCTCTCCGGGACAGGGGGAAAGGAGACCCAGTACTTC.